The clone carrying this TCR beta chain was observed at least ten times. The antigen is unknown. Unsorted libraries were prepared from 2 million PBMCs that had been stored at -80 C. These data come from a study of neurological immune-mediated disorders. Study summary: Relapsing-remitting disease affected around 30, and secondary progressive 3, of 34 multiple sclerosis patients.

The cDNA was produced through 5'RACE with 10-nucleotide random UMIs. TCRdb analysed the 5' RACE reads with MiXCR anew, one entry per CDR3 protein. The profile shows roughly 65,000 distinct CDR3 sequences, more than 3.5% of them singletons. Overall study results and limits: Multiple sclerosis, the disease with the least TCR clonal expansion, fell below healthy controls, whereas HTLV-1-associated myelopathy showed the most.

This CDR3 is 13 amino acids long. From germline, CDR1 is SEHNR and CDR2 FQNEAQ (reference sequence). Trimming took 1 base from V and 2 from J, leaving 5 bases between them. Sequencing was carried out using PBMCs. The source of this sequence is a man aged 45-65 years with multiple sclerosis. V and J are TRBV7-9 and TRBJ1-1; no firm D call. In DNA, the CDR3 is TGTGCCAGCAGCTTAGTGTATAACACTGAAGCTTTCTTT. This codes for CASSLVYNTEAFF.